This T cell receptor beta chain was sequenced during a study of T cells after yellow fever vaccination. Study information: SMART-Seq v4 Ultra Low Input prepared the low-cell-number fractions.

Germline V gene lookup returns CDR1 ENHRY and CDR2 SYGVKD. Trimming removed 10 bases from V and 10 bases from J; junction bases left unmatched: 10. The CDR3 consists of 13 residues. MiXCR, run by TCRdb on the 5' RACE reads, gives a single entry per CDR3 protein. In the table there are 450,000 to 650,000 distinct CDR3 sequences, roughly 14% of which are singletons. Notes on the study in general: The booster saw the reappearance of most primary-vaccination clones (96% CD4, around 90% CD8). There was a possibility that FACS-sorted repertoires contained abundant clonotypes contaminating from the bulk population.

A few counts support this clonotype. The antigen remains undetermined. The chain employs TRBV10-3 and TRBJ2-1, with 10 nucleotides matching TRBD1. The material was PBMCs, obtained on the day of the yellow fever booster vaccination. The sequence was collected from a man in his thirties or forties who received the YFV17D yellow fever vaccine. The CDR3 region is CATGTGVSEEQFF. The CDR3 bases are TGTGCCACCGGGACAGGGGTAAGTGAGGAGCAGTTCTTC.